Reported below is one T cell receptor beta chain. The germline V gene has CDR1 ENHRY and CDR2 SYGVKD. The length of the CDR3 is 15 residues. TCRdb reprocessed the 5' RACE reads and reports one entry per CDR3 protein, with no DNA. The sample's table shows 400,000 to 550,000 distinct CDR3 sequences. The data were taken from a study of T cells expressing NK-cell markers. The chain is built from TRBV10-3 and TRBJ2-7; TCRdb designates TRBD2, a call that cannot be tested without DNA. The receptor was isolated from a woman between 18 and 70 years old in good health. The sequencing sample was made of blood T cells: a sorted CD56 or NKG2C T cell subset, CD4+ or CD8+ T cells, or bulk PBMC T cells (not recorded which). CDR3 residues: CAISPGTRNSDEQYF.